This T cell receptor (beta chain) was retrieved from a study of OX40 agonist ivuxolimab in advanced cancers. Study details: Dosing consisted of intravenous ivuxolimab at 0.01 to 10 mg/kg every 2 weeks.

About this clone itself: Its antigen is currently unknown.

General observations from the study: At doses 0.1 to 3.0 mg/kg, CD4+ and CD8+ clones expanded.

Autoimmune disease history or systemic immunosuppression barred patients. The V gene lost 4 bases and the J gene lost 8 bases, with 22 bases spanning the gap. Germline values: CDR1 SGDLS, CDR2 YYNGEE. This CDR3 comprises 16 residues. Data came from immunoSEQ multiplex PCR; TCRdb stores just in-frame clones and leaves some out. The sample yields about 99,000 clones, 95% to 97% seen once. The V call is TRBV9, the J call TRBJ1-5; D might be TRBD1 (5 bases). This sample comprised CD4+ or CD8+ T cells sorted from blood, obtained in a trial of the OX40 agonist ivuxolimab. The sequence derives from an adult with an advanced solid tumor such as melanoma, head and neck, liver or kidney cancer. The CDR3: CASSPPGTGPSKPQHF. The CDR3 DNA reads TGTGCCAGCAGCCCGCCCGGGACGGGGCCTTCGAAGCCCCAGCATTTT.